A selection of T cell receptor beta chains follows, all from one sample in a study of shared clonotypes between healthy human individuals. Sequencing was performed with immunoSEQ multiplex PCR; in TCRdb, only in-frame clones are kept and a portion is missing. The sample yields about 87,000 clones, approximately 44% seen once. Sequencing was carried out using PBMCs. The receptors derive from a woman aged 40 to 55 in good health. Some clones in this sample may be carry-over from other donors' samples. Both conserved end residues are part of each CDR3. Not every row has a clone size; where given, it reads once, few, many or a size class.

TRBJ1-5	TRBV30	medium-sized	CAWSVKGGRQPQHF
TRBJ1-2	TRBV10-3	few	CAISESNYGYTF
TRBJ1-2	TRBV30	-	CAWSVLGVYGYTF
TRBJ1-5	TRBV30	-	CAWSRPLQGANQPQHF
TRBJ1-1	TRBV18	many	CASSTGLSTEAFF
TRBJ2-7	TRBV19	many	CASSIGQGLYEQYF
TRBJ2-7	TRBV6-6	once	CASSSDRDRFEQYF
TRBJ2-1	TRBV9	-	CASSVRQGNEQFF
TRBJ1-4	TRBV27	many	CASKGFQDEKLFF
TRBJ2-5	TRBV4-1	-	CASSQDWGAPETQYF
TRBJ2-4	TRBV18	-	CASSPPILERMAKNIQYF
TRBJ2-2	TRBV10-3	few	CAISKGTENTGELFF
TRBJ2-7	TRBV29-1	few	CSARQGDGYEQYF
TRBJ2-5	TRBV7-3	-	CASRPGGETQYF
TRBJ2-1	TRBV30	-	CAWSAYPYNEQFF
TRBJ2-1	TRBV9	-	CASSTPGHLIARYNEQFF
TRBJ2-3	TRBV12-2	few	CASRPWDRASTDTQYF
TRBJ2-1	TRBV7-3	-	CASSSPWVGNEQFF
TRBJ2-7	TRBV25-1	-	CASSSGLAGNYEQYF
TRBJ2-7	TRBV30	many	CAWSRRGYEQYF
TRBJ1-1	TRBV5-1	many	CASRAGTGLMNTEAFF
TRBJ1-5	TRBV28	-	CASSFSGVGQPQHF
TRBJ2-1	TRBV7-9	once	CASSLRSARKTYNEQFF
TRBJ2-7	TRBV9	-	CASSPTGTRINEQYF
TRBJ1-6	TRBV7-2	-	CASSFGRDSPLHF
TRBJ1-2	TRBV30	-	CAWSVGGSGGYTF
TRBJ1-4	TRBV15	few	CATSRPHNRDSEKLFF
TRBJ1-3	TRBV15	-	CATSRDYRNTIYF
TRBJ2-3	TRBV5-1	-	CASSLGPSSSTDTQYF
TRBJ2-3	TRBV7-2	many	CASSPTAGQADTQYF
TRBJ2-2	TRBV5-1	few	CASSLVTGGGTGELFF
TRBJ2-5	TRBV29-1	-	CSVVQVPGETQYF
TRBJ2-5	TRBV7-6	-	CASSLRQAGETQYF
TRBJ1-1	TRBV7-9	-	CASSLRQGDTEAFF
TRBJ1-5	TRBV25-1	few	CASSELQQNQPQHF
TRBJ2-7	TRBV28	few	CASSLPTTGLFYEQYF
TRBJ2-1	TRBV30	-	CAWTQGYNEQFF
TRBJ2-5	TRBV9	many	CASSPGTRARETQYF
TRBJ2-1	TRBV7-6	few	CASSLPPTSGPGKGTYNEQFF
TRBJ2-1	TRBV25-1	few	CASRRTSSNEQFF
TRBJ2-7	TRBV27	few	CASSPPVRTGAYEQYF
TRBJ1-2	TRBV16	many	CASSQQPGESYGYTF
TRBJ1-5	TRBV19	-	CATKGKNRANQPQHF
TRBJ1-1	TRBV29-1	few	CSVDNRQGGTEAFF
TRBJ2-1	TRBV4-3	-	CASSQGPVEPTYNEQFF
TRBJ2-7	TRBV4-2	many	CASSRRTGEGYEQYF
TRBJ2-7	TRBV10-2	many	CASRGQTSSYEQYF
TRBJ1-6	TRBV11-2	-	CASSLDPRQVYNSPLHF
TRBJ1-4	TRBV28	many	CASSRVATNEKLFF
TRBJ2-1	TRBV10-2	few	CASRRPSGGNEQFF
TRBJ2-7	TRBV28	many	CASSPGQNYEQYF
TRBJ1-2	TRBV2	many	CASSGGDRGSTF
TRBJ2-7	TRBV15	-	CATSNRYEQYF
TRBJ2-1	TRBV4-1	-	CASSRGRTLAYNEQFF
TRBJ1-3	TRBV5-1	many	CASSAEGGSGNTIYF
TRBJ2-1	TRBV7-3	-	CASSPGRGLANEQFF